The 3 T cell receptor beta chains below come from one sample, sequenced in a study of T cells in Graves' hyperthyroidism and ophthalmopathy. RNA transcripts yielded amplified TCR beta CDR3 regions. In the first-round RT-PCR of the TCR CDR3, the HTBI primer set was used. TCRdb passed the multiplex PCR reads through MiXCR, listing each CDR3 protein once. This table holds 400,000 to 550,000 distinct CDR3 sequences, roughly a quarter found once. Sequenced: blood. These receptors all stem from a woman aged 30 to 39 with Graves' ophthalmopathy.

This clonotype turned up a few times. Since a much larger clone is just one base distant, this may be a read error. The chain carries TRBV7-9 and TRBJ2-7; 10 nucleotides line up with TRBD2. The CDR3 contains 15 residues. With V trimmed by 1 base and J by 1 base, 1 base remained unmatched. Germline CDR1 is SEHNR and CDR2 is FQNEAQ (reference sequence). The CDR3, as DNA: TGTGCCAGCAGCTTAGTACTAGCGGGATCCTACGAGCAGTACTTC. Amino acid sequence: CASSLVLAGSYEQYF. Complete variable domain (other parts from reference TRBV7-9 and TRBJ2-7): DTGVSQNPRHKITKRGQNVTFRCDPISEHNRLYWYRQTLGQGPEFLTYFQNEAQLEKSRLLSDRFSAERPKGSFSTLEIQRTEQGDSAMYLCASSLVLAGSYEQYFGPGTRLTVT.

J is TRBJ2-7 and V is TRBV27, with 8 positions matching TRBD2. This CDR3 region has 13 residues. In germline, CDR1 is MNHEY, CDR2 SMNVEV (reference sequence). With V trimmed by 6 bases and J by 3 bases, 4 bases remained unmatched. CDR3 amino acids: CASSWGLGYEQYF. The CDR3 DNA is TGTGCCAGCAGCTGGGGACTAGGCTACGAGCAGTACTTC.

This clonotype was recorded at least ten times. The chain combines TRBV5-5 with TRBJ2-7, with 7 bases aligning to TRBD1. This CDR3 contains 15 residues. From germline, CDR1 is SGHKS and CDR2 YYEKEE (reference sequence). V trimming: 4 bases; J trimming: 3 bases; junction bases outside the gene matches: 10. CDR3 nucleotides: TGTGCCAGCAGCACCTTTCGGGACAGCTTCTACGAGCAGTACTTC. It encodes CASSTFRDSFYEQYF. The complete variable domain, with remaining parts taken from reference TRBV5-5 and TRBJ2-7, reads DAGVTQSPTHLIKTRGQQVTLRCSPISGHKSVSWYQQVLGQGPQFIFQYYEKEERGRGNFPDRFSARQFPNYSSELNVNALLLGDSALYLCASSTFRDSFYEQYFGPGTRLTVT.